The 24 T cell receptor beta chains given below trace back to one sample, sequenced in a study of T-cell memory formation after mild COVID-19 (dated by TCRdb to the early 2020s). The library was prepared using 5' RACE. Data came from an Illumina NovaSeq 6000. Using fastp trimming at Q25 and MiXCR clonotype assembly, TCRdb reanalyzed the public sequencing data and kept in-frame beta chains. Rows with one shared CDR3 protein collapse into an entry with the most common genes and DNA. A total of around 450,000 distinct CDR3 sequences appear in this sample, about 20% of them only once. About 8.8% of the sample belongs to the ten largest clones. Input material: PBMCs or a T cell subset sorted from them (not recorded which). These receptors were collected from an adult woman who had mild COVID-19 (a few samples of this study predate the infection). The sample titles of this study are shuffled in the database, so cell type and time point are left out; the donor was told from shared clones.

The V gene is TRBV11-3, the J gene TRBJ2-7; 7 nucleotides match TRBD2. CDR1 and CDR2 from the germline V gene are SGHNT and YENEEA. The ends lost 4 bases at V and 5 bases at J; junction bases unmatched: 5. The CDR3 is made up of 13 amino acids. The chain's CDR3 is CASSSWGGDEQYF. The CDR3 DNA reads TGTGCCAGCAGCTCATGGGGGGGTGACGAGCAGTACTTC.

This clonotype was detected only a few times. This CDR3 reads CASNSGGQGLNSPLHF. DNA of the CDR3: TGTGCCAGCAACTCTGGGGGGCAAGGGTTAAATTCACCCCTCCACTTT. The rearrangement joins TRBV7-8 to TRBJ1-6; the D gene is possibly TRBD1 (6 bases). Deletions cut 7 bases from V and 7 bases from J, with 20 bases between. The germline gives CDR1 SGHVS, CDR2 FQNEAQ. This CDR3 is built from 16 residues.

This clonotype was observed many times. The rearrangement joins TRBV5-1 to TRBJ1-3, with 9 bases fitting TRBD1. The CDR3 spans 15 residues. The V gene's germline CDR1 is SGHRS and CDR2 YFSETQ. The V segment lost 3 bases and the J segment 3 bases; nucleotides outside the gene matches: 4. The CDR3, as DNA: TGCGCCAGCAGCTCGGCGGGACAGGGTGGAAACACCATATATTTT. Protein product: CASSSAGQGGNTIYF. Full variable domain (rest looked up from reference TRBV5-1 and TRBJ1-3): KAGVTQTPRYLIKTRGQQVTLSCSPISGHRSVSWYQQTPGQGLQFLFEYFSETQRNKGNFPGRFSGRQFSNSRSEMNVSTLELGDSALYLCASSSAGQGGNTIYFGEGSWLTVV.

The chain employs TRBV6-6 and TRBJ1-4; D gene ambiguous. The length of the CDR3 is 15 residues. Trimming pared 1 base from V and 3 bases from J, leaving 9 bases between. The germline gives CDR1 MNHNY, CDR2 SVGAGI (reference sequence). In nucleotides, the CDR3 is TGTGCCAGCAGTTACTTCCCGGGAGCTAATGAAAAACTGTTTTTT. The encoded protein is CASSYFPGANEKLFF.

The chain couples TRBV9 to TRBJ2-1, with 8 bases identical to TRBD2. V was pared by 4 bases and J by 7 bases, with 4 bases of the junction left unmatched. The germline CDR1 and CDR2 sequences are SGDLS and YYNGEE. The CDR3 covers 13 residues. This chain's CDR3 is CASSTGGENEQFF. The CDR3 nucleotides read TGTGCCAGCAGCACCGGGGGGGAGAATGAGCAGTTCTTC.

The table lists this clonotype with a few counts. The chain uses TRBV6-4 and TRBJ1-5, with TRBD1 matching 7 bases. With V trimmed by 1 base and J by 6 bases, 3 bases remained unmatched. Germline CDR1 and CDR2: MRHNA and SNTAGT. CDR3 length equals 14 residues. The CDR3 protein is CASSDFAGGQPQHF. The CDR3 region has the DNA TGTGCCAGCAGTGACTTTGCAGGGGGTCAGCCCCAGCATTTT.

V and J are TRBV4-1 and TRBJ2-5, with 10 positions matching TRBD2. This CDR3 has 15 amino acids. Germline lookup yields CDR1 MGHRA and CDR2 YSYEKL. Trimming cost V 2 bases and J 1 base; bases outside gene matches: 1. This CDR3 is CASSQPSGGQETQYF. Here the CDR3 DNA reads TGCGCCAGCAGCCAACCTAGCGGGGGCCAAGAGACCCAGTACTTC.

The DNA of the CDR3 is TGTGCCAGCAGTTCCATCCCGCCTCAACAGGGCCACGAGCAGTACTTC. Its translation: CASSSIPPQQGHEQYF. The genes are TRBV12-3 or TRBV12-4 and TRBJ2-7; D possibly corresponds to TRBD1 (6 bases). The ends were cut back, 4 bases at V and 5 bases at J, with 21 bases in the middle. This CDR3 is 16 amino acids long.

This clonotype has just a few counts. The chain couples TRBV24-1 to TRBJ2-7, with D perhaps TRBD1 (7 bases). Germline V gene sequence: CDR1 KGHDR, CDR2 SFDVKD. The V gene lost 4 bases and the J gene lost 3 bases, with 15 bases spanning the gap. The length of the CDR3 is 15 residues. The CDR3: CATSEKSRGVYEQYF. The CDR3 DNA follows: TGTGCCACCAGTGAAAAAAGCAGGGGGGTCTACGAGCAGTACTTC.

The table lists this clonotype with a few counts. The gene calls are TRBV20-1 and TRBJ1-1; 9 positions match TRBD1. CDR3 length equals 14 residues. V was clipped by 8 bases and J by 2 bases; unmatched bases: 9. Germline V CDR1 and CDR2: DFQATT, SNEGSKA (reference sequence). The DNA for the CDR3 is TGCAGTTACGGCCACAGGGGGCGAAACACTGAAGCTTTCTTT. It codes for CSYGHRGRNTEAFF.

The CDR3 loop reads CSVEESRGPSYEQYF. CDR3 bases: TGCAGCGTTGAAGAAAGTCGCGGGCCCTCCTACGAGCAGTACTTC. The chain employs TRBV29-1 and TRBJ2-7; TRBD2 is a possible D gene (5 bases). V dropped 0 bases and J dropped 0 bases, with 12 bases sitting between them. Germline CDR1 and CDR2: SQVTM and ANQGSEA. The CDR3 totals 15 residues.

The V call is TRBV12-3 or TRBV12-4, the J call TRBJ2-1, with 12 bases matching TRBD2. This CDR3 has 18 residues. Trimming at V came to 0 bases and at J to 4 bases, leaving 7 bases not matched to a gene. The CDR3 spells CASSLARLAGGSYNEQFF. As DNA, the CDR3 is TGTGCCAGCAGTTTAGCGCGTCTAGCGGGAGGGAGTTACAATGAGCAGTTCTTC.

This clonotype came up many times. V is TRBV30 and J is TRBJ2-7; D is perhaps TRBD1 (6 bases). With 4 bases removed from V and 2 bases from J, the gap between germline ends came to 12 bases. This CDR3 is built from 13 residues. CDR1 is GTSNPN and CDR2 is SVGIG in the germline V gene (reference sequence). The CDR3 bases are TGTGCCTGGACGGGACACAGAGCCTACGAGCAGTACTTC. Amino acids: CAWTGHRAYEQYF.

This chain connects TRBV7-9 to TRBJ2-7, with 12 bases that match TRBD1. Germline V gene data show CDR1 as SEHNR and CDR2 as FQNEAQ (reference sequence). The V segment lost 5 bases and the J segment 4 bases; nucleotides outside the gene matches: 9. This CDR3 is built from 16 residues. In DNA form, the CDR3 reads TGTGCCAGCAGCCCAGGGGGGACAGGGGGCGGTTACGAGCAGTACTTC. Translated, it gives CASSPGGTGGGYEQYF.

As DNA, the CDR3 is TGTGCCAGCAGTTTAGGGGGCCGGGGTGGAAAGCCCCAGCATTTT. Translated: CASSLGGRGGKPQHF. J is TRBJ1-5 and V is TRBV12-3 or TRBV12-4; D may be TRBD1 (5 bases). The CDR3 is 15 residues long. The V end lost 1 base, the J end lost 8 bases, and 15 bases lay between the germline ends.

The chain is built from TRBV29-1 and TRBJ1-4; no reliable D call. Looked up from germline, CDR1 is SQVTM and CDR2 is ANQGSEA. The CDR3 extends over 11 amino acids. Trimming cost V 3 bases and J 6 bases, with 5 bases left between them. CDR3 DNA: TGCAGCGTTGAGAAAGATGAAAAACTGTTTTTT. Amino acid sequence: CSVEKDEKLFF.

This clonotype was counted only a few times. V is TRBV15 and J is TRBJ1-1; a possible D gene is TRBD1 (5 bases). CDR1 is LNHNV and CDR2 is YYDKDF in the germline V gene (reference sequence). The CDR3 is 15 residues long. V was clipped by 0 bases and J by 0 bases, with 8 bases between them. The DNA for the CDR3 is TGTGCCACCAGCAGAGATCGGGGGATGAACACTGAAGCTTTCTTT. Translating it yields CATSRDRGMNTEAFF.

This clonotype was seen repeatedly, ten times or more. Here the CDR3 reads CASSPPRQGAPTDTQYF. CDR3 in DNA: TGTGCCAGCAGCCCCCCCAGACAGGGGGCGCCTACAGATACGCAGTATTTT. The V and J genes are TRBV7-9 and TRBJ2-3; TRBD1 matches 10 bases. Germline lookup yields CDR1 SEHNR and CDR2 FQNEAQ (reference sequence). Trimming cost V 5 bases and J 3 bases; bases outside gene matches: 11. The CDR3 sequence is 17 residues long.

This clonotype was recorded at least ten times. This sequence joins TRBV5-1 and TRBJ2-3, with TRBD1 identical over 11 bases. Trimming cost V 4 bases and J 4 bases; bases outside gene matches: 8. CDR1 SGHRS and CDR2 YFSETQ come from the germline V gene. This CDR3 contains 16 residues. The CDR3 DNA reads as TGCGCCAGCAGCGTGGACGGGACAGGGGGGTCAGATACGCAGTATTTT. It codes for CASSVDGTGGSDTQYF.

The chain is built from TRBV29-1 and TRBJ1-3, with D maybe TRBD1 (6 bases). Germline lookup yields CDR1 SQVTM and CDR2 ANQGSEA. Trimming shortened V by 2 bases and J by 2 bases, and 10 bases separated the two germline ends. This CDR3 has 14 amino acids. The CDR3 spells CSVEIRGAGNTIYF. CDR3 DNA: TGCAGCGTTGAAATCAGGGGCGCTGGAAACACCATATATTTT.

This clonotype was recorded only once. The chain uses TRBV7-9 and TRBJ2-7, with D perhaps matching TRBD1 or TRBD2 (5 bases each). V was trimmed by 3 bases and J by 3 bases, leaving 12 bases between them. Germline V gene lookup returns CDR1 SEHNR and CDR2 FQNEAQ (reference sequence). The CDR3 length is 14 residues. CDR3 loop: CASSLGVRGYEQYF. The CDR3, as DNA: TGTGCCAGCAGCTTGGGGGTCAGAGGCTACGAGCAGTACTTC.

The chain carries TRBV21-1 and TRBJ2-5; the table names TRBD1, a call not compared with the DNA. TRBV21-1 is noted as a pseudogene. CDR3 length equals 18 residues. Here the CDR3 reads CASSVQGALQAGQETQYF. In DNA form, the CDR3 reads TGTGCCAGCAGCGTTCAGGGGGCTCTCCAAGCAGGACAAGAGACCCAGTACTTC.

CDR3: CASSLDNSGANVLTF. CDR3 DNA: TGTGCCAGCAGCCTTGACAACTCTGGGGCCAACGTCCTGACTTTC. This chain links TRBV2 with TRBJ2-6; D unclear. The germline CDR1 and CDR2 sequences are SNHLY and FYNNEI. V was trimmed by 6 bases and J by 0 bases, leaving 9 bases between them. The CDR3 contains 15 residues.

This clonotype has a handful of counts. The chain couples TRBV19 to TRBJ1-4, with a weak D call TRBD1 (5 bases). Trimming left V 3 bases short and J 0 bases short, with 8 bases between. The CDR3 spans 15 residues. Germline V lookup: CDR1 LNHDA, CDR2 SQIVND (reference sequence). The chain's CDR3 is CASSMGRTTNEKLFF. The CDR3 DNA sequence: TGTGCCAGTAGTATGGGGCGGACAACTAATGAAAAACTGTTTTTT.